Below, 31 T cell receptor beta chains from the same sample are listed, as sequenced in a study of control samples from healthy donors and cancer patients (dated by TCRdb to 2019 to 2021). The library was produced with the immunoSEQ multiplex PCR assay. Not all clones reach the TCRdb copy of this immuneACCESS table, which keeps in-frame sequences only. Checked studies attribute under half of the gap to unresolved V genes and leave the rest unexplained. The sample yields about 75,000 clones; roughly 92% were counted once. The ten largest clonotypes hold approximately 5.7% of the sample. Sequencing used blood. These receptors originate from a woman between 35 and 50 years old in good health.

Remarks on this clone: The sample contains more than one DNA sequence encoding this CDR3. This chain uses TRBV5-6 with TRBJ2-7; no clear D. Deletions cut 1 base from V and 1 base from J, with 3 bases between. This CDR3 region has 12 residues. Germline V lookup: CDR1 SGHDT, CDR2 YYEEEE. For the CDR3, the DNA is TGTGCCAGCAGCTTGCAATCCTACGAGCAGTACTTC. Translated, it gives CASSLQSYEQYF.

This clone was seen a single time. The V and J genes are TRBV2 and TRBJ1-1; perhaps TRBD1 as D (6 bases). V was cut by 6 bases and J by 1 base, with 9 bases left in between. This CDR3 has 13 residues. Germline V gene data show CDR1 as SNHLY and CDR2 as FYNNEI. The CDR3 DNA follows: TGTGCCAGCAGCTCGGACAGGAACACTGAAGCTTTCTTT. Protein: CASSSDRNTEAFF.

This clone was seen once. The chain carries TRBV10-3 and TRBJ1-4; D is unresolved. V was pared by 6 bases and J by 0 bases, with 11 bases between. Germline CDR1 ENHRY, CDR2 SYGVKD. The CDR3 runs 15 residues. The CDR3 loop is CAISDTEATNEKLFF. The CDR3 region has the DNA TGTGCCATCAGCGACACAGAGGCAACTAATGAAAAACTGTTTTTT.

V is TRBV10-3 and J is TRBJ2-2, with D possibly being TRBD1 (5 bases). CDR1 and CDR2 from the germline V gene are ENHRY and SYGVKD. With 6 bases removed from V and 4 bases from J, the gap between germline ends came to 6 bases. The CDR3 runs 12 residues. The chain's CDR3 is CAISDSTGELFF. In DNA, the CDR3 is TGTGCCATCAGCGACAGCACCGGGGAGCTGTTTTTT.

Comments on this clone: A read error may account for a junction end that differs from germline. The chain uses TRBV7-2 and TRBJ1-5; D is unclear. The germline V gene encodes CDR1 SGHTA and CDR2 FQGNSA. This CDR3 has 14 amino acids. The DNA of the CDR3 is TGTGTCAGCAGCGCCCGTAGATCCAATCAGCCCCAGCATTTT. It translates to CVSSARRSNQPQHF.

Points on this clone: The sample contains more than one DNA sequence encoding this CDR3. V gene TRBV20-1 combines with J gene TRBJ1-1, with TRBD1 as a possible D gene (5 bases). The CDR3 runs 13 residues. Trimming shortened V by 3 bases and J by 3 bases, and 11 bases separated the two germline ends. Germline loops: CDR1 DFQATT, CDR2 SNEGSKA (reference sequence). CDR3 coding DNA: TGCAGTGCTAGTCGGCAGGGCGACACTGAAGCTTTCTTT. Residues: CSASRQGDTEAFF.

The V gene is TRBV4-3, the J gene TRBJ1-1, with unresolved D. The CDR3 covers 15 residues. Germline loops: CDR1 LGHNA, CDR2 YSLEER. Trimming pared 0 bases from V and 1 base from J, leaving 9 bases between. For the CDR3, the DNA is TGCGCCAGCAGCCAAGATCCTAGCGGGAACACTGAAGCTTTCTTT. Translating gives CASSQDPSGNTEAFF.

The chain joins TRBV11-3 to TRBJ2-3; D not certain. The V gene lost 1 base and the J gene lost 8 bases, with 10 bases spanning the gap. Per the germline V gene, CDR1 is SGHNT and CDR2 is YENEEA. The CDR3 consists of 13 residues. Written as DNA, the CDR3 is TGTGCCAGCAGCTTAGGTACTGGCCCTACGCAGTATTTT. Residues: CASSLGTGPTQYF.

The V gene is TRBV4-3, the J gene TRBJ1-1, with no clear D. V dropped 0 bases and J dropped 5 bases, with 10 bases sitting between them. Germline-derived CDR1 and CDR2 are LGHNA and YSLEER. This CDR3 comprises 14 residues. The chain's CDR3 is CASSQDAGLTEAFF. DNA of the CDR3: TGCGCCAGCAGCCAAGATGCGGGGTTGACTGAAGCTTTCTTT.

J is TRBJ1-2 and V is TRBV19; 7 nucleotides line up with TRBD1. Germline trimming cut 5 bases from V and 5 bases from J; bases unmatched to any gene: 11. This CDR3 comprises 15 residues. Per the germline V gene, CDR1 is LNHDA and CDR2 is SQIVND (reference sequence). CDR3 bases: TGTGCCAGTAGTGACCAGGGGGTTAGATTGTATGGCTACACCTTC. This encodes CASSDQGVRLYGYTF.

The gene calls are TRBV5-5 and TRBJ1-5; possibly TRBD1 for D (6 bases). CDR1 is SGHKS, CDR2 YYEKEE, per germline (reference sequence). The CDR3 consists of 14 residues. The V end was cut by 0 bases, the J end by 7 bases, with 11 bases between. The CDR3 sequence is CASSLEGGQQPQHF. Here the CDR3 DNA reads TGTGCCAGCAGCTTGGAGGGGGGGCAACAGCCCCAGCATTTT.

The chain is built from TRBV5-1 and TRBJ2-2; 8 bases agree with TRBD2. The trim removed 0 bases at V and 4 bases at J, leaving 5 bases unmatched. The V gene's germline CDR1 is SGHRS and CDR2 YFSETQ. This CDR3 is 16 amino acids long. Here the CDR3 reads CASSLGLAGTTGELFF. CDR3 bases: TGCGCCAGCAGCTTGGGGCTAGCGGGCACCACCGGGGAGCTGTTTTTT.

CDR3 residues: CASSEGPVTLTEEQYF. CDR3 bases: TGTGCCAGCAGTGAAGGGCCAGTTACCCTCACGGAGGAGCAGTACTTC. This chain links TRBV2 with TRBJ2-7; no firm D call. V was trimmed by 1 base and J by 7 bases, leaving 20 bases between them. This CDR3 has 16 amino acids. Germline CDR1 SNHLY, CDR2 FYNNEI.

V is TRBV6-2 or TRBV6-3 and J is TRBJ1-2; D perhaps matches TRBD1 (5 bases). Trimming took off 5 bases at V and 6 bases at J, with 13 bases between the two ends. Per the germline V gene, CDR1 is MNHEY and CDR2 is SVGEGT. The CDR3 spans 13 residues. The CDR3 DNA sequence: TGTGCCAGCAGTCCCGGGGGAAAAGATGGCTACACCTTC. This gives the protein CASSPGGKDGYTF.

This sequence joins TRBV6-4 and TRBJ2-1; no definite D call. Trimming removed 0 bases from V and 9 bases from J, with 12 bases in between. Germline values: CDR1 MRHNA, CDR2 SNTAGT. The CDR3 is 14 residues long. The CDR3 reads CASSDSSRSIEQFF. CDR3 bases: TGTGCCAGCAGTGACTCATCGAGGTCTATTGAGCAGTTCTTC.

The V and J genes are TRBV29-1 and TRBJ1-1, with D unclear. Germline lookup yields CDR1 SQVTM and CDR2 ANQGSEA. V dropped 7 bases and J dropped 5 bases, with 14 bases sitting between them. The CDR3 runs 12 residues. CDR3: CSGWSGETEAFF. In nucleotides, the CDR3 is TGCAGCGGATGGTCCGGGGAGACTGAAGCTTTCTTT.

The V gene is TRBV18, the J gene TRBJ2-1, with D maybe TRBD2 (7 bases). V was clipped by 3 bases and J by 10 bases, with 13 bases between them. The CDR3 covers 13 residues. The V gene's germline CDR1 is KGHSH and CDR2 LQKENI. The CDR3 DNA reads TGTGCCAGCTCACCGGGGGGGCAGGGCGAGCAGTTCTTC. It yields the protein CASSPGGQGEQFF.

As DNA, the CDR3 is TGTGCCAGCTCAGCGGACAGGGTGAACACTGAAGCTTTCTTT. This encodes CASSADRVNTEAFF. J is TRBJ1-1 and V is TRBV18; 8 nucleotides align to TRBD1. This CDR3 has 14 amino acids. Germline CDR1 reads KGHSH; CDR2 reads LQKENI. Germline trimming cut 5 bases from V and 0 bases from J; bases unmatched to any gene: 2.

This clone was found once. The V and J genes are TRBV10-3 and TRBJ1-1; 10 nucleotides match TRBD1. Germline V gene lookup returns CDR1 ENHRY and CDR2 SYGVKD. Trimming at V came to 7 bases and at J to 2 bases, leaving 7 bases not matched to a gene. This CDR3 spans 15 amino acids. CDR3 region: CAIMGQGPTNTEAFF. The DNA for the CDR3 is TGTGCCATCATGGGACAGGGGCCTACTAACACTGAAGCTTTCTTT.

CDR3 DNA sequence: TGTGCCAGCTCACCAGGGGAGAACACTGAAGCTTTCTTT. Translated: CASSPGENTEAFF. The chain uses TRBV18 and TRBJ1-1; no clear D gene. V was cut by 2 bases and J by 1 base, with 5 bases left in between. Germline V lookup: CDR1 KGHSH, CDR2 LQKENI. The CDR3 has 13 residues.

This clone occurred a few times. The chain carries TRBV2 and TRBJ1-2; maybe TRBD1 (5 bases). Germline values: CDR1 SNHLY, CDR2 FYNNEI. The CDR3 runs to 15 residues. Trimming shortened V by 7 bases and J by 8 bases, and 23 bases separated the two germline ends. The CDR3 DNA reads TGTGCCAGCAAGTCTGAGCACCGGGCCCCAGGGGGCTACACCTTC. It encodes CASKSEHRAPGGYTF.

The V and J genes are TRBV10-3 and TRBJ2-3, with 12 bases matching TRBD2. There are 16 residues in the CDR3. In germline, CDR1 is ENHRY, CDR2 SYGVKD. Trimming at V came to 6 bases and at J to 2 bases, leaving 6 bases not matched to a gene. The CDR3 loop reads CAISTGTSGHTDTQYF. The CDR3 DNA is TGTGCCATCAGCACCGGGACTAGCGGGCACACAGATACGCAGTATTTT.

The genes are TRBV5-6 and TRBJ2-2; possible D gene TRBD2, 6 bases. Trimming stripped 4 bases from V and 8 bases from J, with 9 bases between. CDR3 length: 12 amino acids. Germline V gene data show CDR1 as SGHDT and CDR2 as YYEEEE. This CDR3 reads CASSLAFGELFF. In nucleotides, the CDR3 is TGTGCCAGCAGCCTAGCGTTTGGGGAGCTGTTTTTT. Looking up the rest from reference TRBV5-6 and TRBJ2-2 gives the full variable domain: DAGVTQSPTHLIKTRGQQVTLRCSPKSGHDTVSWYQQALGQGPQFIFQYYEEEERQRGNFPDRFSGHQFPNYSSELNVNALLLGDSALYLCASSLAFGELFFGEGSRLTVL.

This sequence joins TRBV7-2 and TRBJ2-7; no reliable D call. V lost 2 bases and J 3 bases, leaving 11 bases between the germline ends. Germline CDR1 reads SGHTA; CDR2 reads FQGNSA. The CDR3 loop spans 14 amino acids. CDR3 loop: CASSLRNVFYEQYF. In DNA, the CDR3 is TGTGCCAGCAGCTTAAGGAACGTTTTCTACGAGCAGTACTTC.

This chain links TRBV28 with TRBJ1-2, with D possibly matching TRBD1 (6 bases). V was cut by 9 bases and J by 6 bases, with 17 bases left in between. The germline V gene has CDR1 MDHEN and CDR2 SYDVKM. The CDR3 has 13 residues. CDR3 loop: CASKQGRIDGYTF. The CDR3 bases are TGTGCCAGTAAACAGGGCCGAATCGATGGCTACACCTTC.

This chain's CDR3 is CASSLLGGNEQFF. CDR3 nucleotide sequence: TGTGCCAGCAGTTTACTGGGGGGCAATGAGCAGTTCTTC. The rearrangement uses TRBV27 and TRBJ2-1, with a weak D call TRBD2 (6 bases). V dropped 2 bases and J dropped 6 bases, with 8 bases sitting between them. There are 13 residues in the CDR3. Per the germline V gene, CDR1 is MNHEY and CDR2 is SMNVEV (reference sequence).

The count of this clone is one. The chain links TRBV5-6 to TRBJ2-7; D perhaps matches TRBD2 (5 bases). Germline values: CDR1 SGHDT, CDR2 YYEEEE. V was cut by 4 bases and J by 5 bases, with 13 bases left in between. The CDR3 spans 13 residues. In DNA form, the CDR3 reads TGTGCCAGCAGCCAAGGACTGTTCAACGAGCAGTACTTC. Translation: CASSQGLFNEQYF.

This rearrangement joins TRBV5-1 to TRBJ2-1; 9 bases are shared with TRBD2. Trimming at V came to 5 bases and at J to 7 bases, leaving 4 bases not matched to a gene. Germline CDR1 and CDR2: SGHRS and YFSETQ. The CDR3 loop spans 13 amino acids. The CDR3 nucleotides are TGCGCCAGCAGAATAGCGGGAGAGAATGAGCAGTTCTTC. Translated: CASRIAGENEQFF.

This clone was counted between two and nine times. The chain has TRBV30 and TRBJ1-4; 8 bases agree with TRBD1. With 3 bases clipped from V and 6 bases from J, the junction kept 6 bases outside the gene matches. This CDR3 is 14 amino acids long. Germline V gene lookup returns CDR1 GTSNPN and CDR2 SVGIG (reference sequence). CDR3 coding DNA: TGTGCCTGGAGCCCCGGGACAGGTGATGAAAAACTGTTTTTT. Protein sequence: CAWSPGTGDEKLFF.

The chain is built from TRBV5-1 and TRBJ2-3; D remains ambiguous. V was pared by 3 bases and J by 1 base, with 9 bases between. This CDR3 is built from 14 residues. Germline loops: CDR1 SGHRS, CDR2 YFSETQ. DNA of the CDR3: TGCGCCAGCAGCTCCGCCACCCGCACAGATACGCAGTATTTT. Protein sequence: CASSSATRTDTQYF.

The chain joins TRBV11-2 to TRBJ2-7, with 7 nucleotides matching TRBD1. This CDR3 comprises 12 residues. V was clipped by 5 bases and J by 3 bases; unmatched bases: 1. Germline values: CDR1 SGHAT, CDR2 FQNNGV. The CDR3 reads CASSGDSYEQYF. CDR3 DNA: TGTGCCAGCAGCGGGGACAGCTACGAGCAGTACTTC.